A selection of T cell receptor beta chains follows, all from one sample in a study of T cells in Graves' hyperthyroidism and ophthalmopathy. In TCRdb, the multiplex PCR reads were re-called with MiXCR into one record per CDR3 protein. The profile shows a few hundred thousand distinct CDR3 sequences, approximately 18% of them singletons. Sequencing used blood. These receptors were collected from a woman between 40 and 50 years old with Graves' ophthalmopathy. The conserved cysteine and the conserved F or W are not part of the CDR3 here. Each record gives: V gene, J gene, CDR3 protein.

TRBV7-2,TRBJ1-6,ASSKGQGDNSPLH
TRBV30,TRBJ1-1,AWRDTDTEAF
TRBV5-1,TRBJ2-5,ASSFNKGYRGWETQY
TRBV11-2,TRBJ1-1,ASSPIDRGANTEAF
TRBV6-2/TRBV6-3,TRBJ1-2,ASSNRGGRGYT
TRBV6-2/TRBV6-3,TRBJ2-5,ASSPSVLKETQY
TRBV9,TRBJ2-2,ASSVGGVNTGELF
TRBV20-1,TRBJ2-2,SASTGRGTGELF
TRBV15,TRBJ2-5,ATSRVYGGQETQY
TRBV27,TRBJ2-5,ASSLTGQTQY
TRBV20-1,TRBJ1-2,SAPTRGQGPFNYGYT
TRBV11-2,TRBJ2-7,ASNNPLDEQY
TRBV11-2,TRBJ2-7,ASSLPVSYEQY
TRBV28,TRBJ2-5,ASSPPGGPETQY
TRBV19,TRBJ2-7,ASSIEGSNEQY
TRBV15,TRBJ2-7,ATSVGGSSYEQY
TRBV11-2,TRBJ1-6,ASSPGQGRDSPLH